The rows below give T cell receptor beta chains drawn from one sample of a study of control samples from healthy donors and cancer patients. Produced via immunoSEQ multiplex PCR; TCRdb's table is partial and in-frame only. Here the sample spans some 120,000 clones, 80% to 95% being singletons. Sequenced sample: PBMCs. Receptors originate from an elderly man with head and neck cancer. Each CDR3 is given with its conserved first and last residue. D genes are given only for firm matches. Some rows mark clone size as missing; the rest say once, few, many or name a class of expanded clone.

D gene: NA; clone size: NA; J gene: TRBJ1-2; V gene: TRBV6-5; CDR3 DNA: TGTGCCAGCAGTTACCGGAACGGACCTTATGGCTACACCTTC; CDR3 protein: CASSYRNGPYGYTF
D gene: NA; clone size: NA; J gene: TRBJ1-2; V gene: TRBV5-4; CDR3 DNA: TGTGCCAGCAGCTTGGCCGGTGAGGGTTTCTATGGCTACACCTTC; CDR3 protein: CASSLAGEGFYGYTF
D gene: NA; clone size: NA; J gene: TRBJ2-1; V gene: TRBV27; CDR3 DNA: TGTGCCAGCAGAGGGCCTACCTACAATGAGCAGTTCTTC; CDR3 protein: CASRGPTYNEQFF
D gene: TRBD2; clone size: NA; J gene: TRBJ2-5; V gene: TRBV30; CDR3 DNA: TGTGCCTGGAGCGAAAGACTAGCGGGGTCTGAGACCCAGTACTTC; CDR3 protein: CAWSERLAGSETQYF
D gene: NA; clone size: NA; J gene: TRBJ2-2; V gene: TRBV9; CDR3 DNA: TGTGCCAGCAGCCTCGCAGGTCCTGGGGGGGAGCTGTTTTTT; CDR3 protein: CASSLAGPGGELFF
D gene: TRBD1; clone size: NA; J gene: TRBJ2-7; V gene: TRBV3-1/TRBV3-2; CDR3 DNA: TGTGCCAGCAGCCAAGCCCTGACAGGGCCAACACCCTACGAGCAGTACTTC; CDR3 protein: CASSQALTGPTPYEQYF
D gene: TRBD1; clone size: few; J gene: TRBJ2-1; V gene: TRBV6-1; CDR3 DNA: TGTGCCAGCAGTGAAGCTGAGGACAGGGCTAGTGAGCAGTTCTTC; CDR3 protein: CASSEAEDRASEQFF
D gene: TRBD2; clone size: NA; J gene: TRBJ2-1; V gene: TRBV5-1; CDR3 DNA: TGCGCCAGCAGCTTCCGGGAGGTAGGCTCCAATGAGCAGTTCTTC; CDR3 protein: CASSFREVGSNEQFF
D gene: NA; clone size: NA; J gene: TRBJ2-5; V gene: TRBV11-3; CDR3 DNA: TGTGCCAGCAGCTTGGAGGGGGCGGCGGAGACCCAGTACTTC; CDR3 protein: CASSLEGAAETQYF
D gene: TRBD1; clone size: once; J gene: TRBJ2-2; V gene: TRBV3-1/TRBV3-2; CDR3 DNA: TGTGCCAGCAGCCAAGTTCGGACAGGGGGGACCGGGGAGCTGTTTTTT; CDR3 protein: CASSQVRTGGTGELFF
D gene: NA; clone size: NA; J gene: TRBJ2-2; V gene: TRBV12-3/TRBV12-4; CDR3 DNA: TGTGCCAGCCGCTCGGCTGGCACCGGGGAGCTGTTTTTT; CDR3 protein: CASRSAGTGELFF
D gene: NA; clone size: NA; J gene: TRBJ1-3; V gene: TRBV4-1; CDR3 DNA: TGCGCCAGCAGCGGCCGGAAGGTAAACACCATATATTTT; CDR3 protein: CASSGRKVNTIYF
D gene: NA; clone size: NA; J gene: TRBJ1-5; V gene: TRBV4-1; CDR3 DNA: TGCGCCAGCAGCCCCTGGGTCCGACCCCAGCATTTT; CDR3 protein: CASSPWVRPQHF
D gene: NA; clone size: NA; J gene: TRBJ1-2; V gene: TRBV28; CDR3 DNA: TGTGCCAGCAGCCCTCTAAGTGCTGGCTACACCTTC; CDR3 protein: CASSPLSAGYTF
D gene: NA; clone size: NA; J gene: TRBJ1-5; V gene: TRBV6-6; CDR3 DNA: TGTGCCAGCAGTTCCTTTAGTGCGGGCAATCAGCCCCAGCATTTT; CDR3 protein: CASSSFSAGNQPQHF
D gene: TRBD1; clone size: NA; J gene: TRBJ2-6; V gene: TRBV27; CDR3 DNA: TGTGCTAGCAGTCCCGGGACAGGGGCAGGTGGGGCCAACGTCCTGACTTTC; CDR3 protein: CASSPGTGAGGANVLTF
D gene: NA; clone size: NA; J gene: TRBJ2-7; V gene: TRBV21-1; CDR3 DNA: TGTGCCAGCAGCGAACAGACAGGGGTCGGCCACGAGCAGTACTTC; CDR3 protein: CASSEQTGVGHEQYF
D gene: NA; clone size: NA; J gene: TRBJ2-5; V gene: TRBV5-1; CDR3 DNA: TGCGCCAGCAGCGGACCGGGAGAAGAGACCCAGTACTTC; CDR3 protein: CASSGPGEETQYF
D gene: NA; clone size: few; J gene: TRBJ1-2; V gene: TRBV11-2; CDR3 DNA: TGTGCCAGCAGCTTAGGAGACAGAGGCTATGGCTACACCTTC; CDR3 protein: CASSLGDRGYGYTF
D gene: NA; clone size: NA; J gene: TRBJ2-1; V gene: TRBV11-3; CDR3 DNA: TGTGCCAGCAGCCTCGAAGGCTATGAGCAGTTCTTC; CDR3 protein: CASSLEGYEQFF
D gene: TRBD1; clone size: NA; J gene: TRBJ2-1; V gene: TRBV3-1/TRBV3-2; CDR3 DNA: TGTGCCAGCAGCCCCGGGACAGGCGTCTCCTACAATGAGCAGTTCTTC; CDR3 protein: CASSPGTGVSYNEQFF
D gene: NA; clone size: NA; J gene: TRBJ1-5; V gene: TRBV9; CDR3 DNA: TGTGCCAGCAGCGCCTATAGTACTAGCAATCAGCCCCAGCATTTT; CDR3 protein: CASSAYSTSNQPQHF
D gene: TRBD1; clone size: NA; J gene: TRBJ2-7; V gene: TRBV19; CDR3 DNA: TGTGCCAGTAGTCTTCGACAGGGCGAGTACGAGCAGTACTTC; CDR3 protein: CASSLRQGEYEQYF
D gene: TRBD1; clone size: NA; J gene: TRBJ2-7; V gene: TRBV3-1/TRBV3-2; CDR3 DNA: TGTGCCAGCAGCCAAGAGATTGGGGACAGGGGGGCCGCCGAGCAGTACTTC; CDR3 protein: CASSQEIGDRGAAEQYF
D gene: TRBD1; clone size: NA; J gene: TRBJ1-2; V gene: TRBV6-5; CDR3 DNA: TGTGCCAGCAGTTATGGACAGGGGGGGGTTTACTATGGCTACACCTTC; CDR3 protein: CASSYGQGGVYYGYTF
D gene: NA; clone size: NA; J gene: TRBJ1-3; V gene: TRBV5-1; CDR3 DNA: TGCGCCAGCAGCCTAGGACAGGGAAACACCATATATTTT; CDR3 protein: CASSLGQGNTIYF
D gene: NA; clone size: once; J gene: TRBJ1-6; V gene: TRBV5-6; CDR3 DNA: TGTGCCAGCAGCGCTCGGCCTACCCCGAATTCACCCCTCCACTTT; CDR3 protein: CASSARPTPNSPLHF
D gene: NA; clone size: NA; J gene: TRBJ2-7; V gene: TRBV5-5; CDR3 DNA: TGTGCCAGCAGCTTGAGTAACGGGTTTTACGAGCAGTACTTC; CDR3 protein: CASSLSNGFYEQYF
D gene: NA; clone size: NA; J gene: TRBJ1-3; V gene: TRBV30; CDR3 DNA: TGTGCCTGGAGTGTACTGTTGGGCAGGCACTTAGGAAACACCATATATTTT; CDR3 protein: CAWSVLLGRHLGNTIYF
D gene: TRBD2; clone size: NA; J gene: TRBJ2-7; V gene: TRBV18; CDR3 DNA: TGTGCCAGCTCACCACCCGATGGGACTAAGGCCTACGAGCAGTACTTC; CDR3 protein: CASSPPDGTKAYEQYF
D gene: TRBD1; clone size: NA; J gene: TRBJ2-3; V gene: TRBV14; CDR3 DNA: TGTGCCAGCAGCCAGCAAGGACAGGATGGCCCAGATACGCAGTATTTT; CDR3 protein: CASSQQGQDGPDTQYF
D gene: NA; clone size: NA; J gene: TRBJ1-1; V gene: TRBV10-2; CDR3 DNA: TGCGCCAGCAGTCTCCATCCCCAGGGGAATCTTGCGGCTTTCTTT; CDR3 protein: CASSLHPQGNLAAFF
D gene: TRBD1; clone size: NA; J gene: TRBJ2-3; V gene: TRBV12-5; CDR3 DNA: TGTGCTAGTGGTTTGGTATGGTTGGGGGACAGAGGCACAGATACGCAGTATTTT; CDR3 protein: CASGLVWLGDRGTDTQYF
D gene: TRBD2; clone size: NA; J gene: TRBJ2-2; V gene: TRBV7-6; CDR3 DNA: TGTGCCAGCAGCAAACCGGGACTAGCGGAGACGAACACCGGGGAGCTGTTTTTT; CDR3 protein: CASSKPGLAETNTGELFF
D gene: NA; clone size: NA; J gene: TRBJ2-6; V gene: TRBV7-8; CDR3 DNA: TGTGCCAGCAGCTTAGCCGGGACAGGGGCCAACGTCCTGACTTTC; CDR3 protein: CASSLAGTGANVLTF